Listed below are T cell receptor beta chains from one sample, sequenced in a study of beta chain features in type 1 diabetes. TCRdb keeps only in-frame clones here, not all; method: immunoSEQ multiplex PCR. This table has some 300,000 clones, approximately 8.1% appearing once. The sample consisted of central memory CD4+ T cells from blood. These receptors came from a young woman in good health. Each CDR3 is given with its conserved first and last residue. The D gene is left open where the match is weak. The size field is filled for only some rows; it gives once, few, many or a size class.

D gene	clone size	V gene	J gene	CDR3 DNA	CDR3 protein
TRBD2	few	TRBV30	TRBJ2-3	TGTGCCTGGAGCGACGGTGGACTAGCGGGAGGTGGGGGCACCGGTACGCAGTATTTT	CAWSDGGLAGGGGTGTQYF
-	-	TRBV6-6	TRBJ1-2	TGTGCCAGCAGGGGGCCAAACTATGGCTACACCTTC	CASRGPNYGYTF
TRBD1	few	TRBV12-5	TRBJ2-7	TGTGCTAGTGGTCCCGGGACAGCCTCCTACGAGCAGTACTTC	CASGPGTASYEQYF
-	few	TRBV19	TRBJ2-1	TGTGCCAGTAGTATTGAAGCACAGCCTTACAATGAGCAGTTCTTC	CASSIEAQPYNEQFF
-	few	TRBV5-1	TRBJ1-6	TGCGCCAGCAGCTCCGGGATCTGGGGGAATTCACCCCTCCACTTT	CASSSGIWGNSPLHF
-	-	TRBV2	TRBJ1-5	TGTGCCAGCAGACCAACAGGGAGGCAGCCCCAGCATTTT	CASRPTGRQPQHF
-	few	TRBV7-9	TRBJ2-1	TGTGCCAGCAGCTTAAGGGAAAATGAGCAGTTCTTC	CASSLRENEQFF
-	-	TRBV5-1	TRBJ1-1	TGCGCCAGCAGCGCCGTCCCGAACACTGAAGCTTTCTTT	CASSAVPNTEAFF
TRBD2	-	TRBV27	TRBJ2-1	TGTGCCAGCAGTCCAAAGCGGGGAAGCTCCTACAATGAGCAGTTCTTC	CASSPKRGSSYNEQFF
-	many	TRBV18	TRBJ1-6	TGTGCCAGCTCACCTAGTGGGGCGCTGAATTCACCCCTCCACTTT	CASSPSGALNSPLHF
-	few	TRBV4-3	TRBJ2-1	TGCGCCAGCAGCCAAGATGACAGCAGCTCCTACAATGAGCAGTTCTTC	CASSQDDSSSYNEQFF
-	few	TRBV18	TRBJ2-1	TGTGCCAGCTCACGGACAGCAACCCCAGGCGATGAGCAGTTCTTC	CASSRTATPGDEQFF
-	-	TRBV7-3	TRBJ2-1	TGTGCCAGCAGCCCGGAGTCCTACAATGAGCAGTTCTTC	CASSPESYNEQFF
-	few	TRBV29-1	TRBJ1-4	TGCAGCGCCCGGACCACGGAGGTCGGCGGACTGTTTTTT	CSARTTEVGGLFF
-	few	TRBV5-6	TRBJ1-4	TGTGCCAGCAGCCAGAACAAGGCGGGGTCTAAGGAAAAACTGTTTTTT	CASSQNKAGSKEKLFF
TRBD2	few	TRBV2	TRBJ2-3	TGTGCCAGCAGTGATCAGCGGGGAGGTATAGATACGCAGTATTTT	CASSDQRGGIDTQYF
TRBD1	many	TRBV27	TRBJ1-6	TGTGCCAGCACCCAAAGACAGGGGGATTCACCCCTCCACTTT	CASTQRQGDSPLHF
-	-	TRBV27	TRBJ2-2	TGTGCCAGCAGCTTCCGGGACATCACTGGGGAGCTGTTTTTT	CASSFRDITGELFF
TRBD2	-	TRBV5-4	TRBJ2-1	TGTGCCAGTCGGACCGGGACTAGCGAGCCTAATGAGCAGTTCTTC	CASRTGTSEPNEQFF
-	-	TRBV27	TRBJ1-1	TGTGCCAGCAGTTTTATAGTAACCTCTCTGGGTACTGAAGCTTTCTTT	CASSFIVTSLGTEAFF
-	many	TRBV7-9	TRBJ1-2	TGTGCCAGCAGCTTAGGGATCGGCGACTATGGCTACACCTTC	CASSLGIGDYGYTF
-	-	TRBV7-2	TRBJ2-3	TGTGCCAGCAGCTTAAGGCTTTTAGATACGCAGTATTTT	CASSLRLLDTQYF
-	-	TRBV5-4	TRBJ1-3	TGTGCCAGCAGCTTGGACGGTGGAAACACCATATATTTT	CASSLDGGNTIYF
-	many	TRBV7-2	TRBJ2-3	TGTGCCAGCAGCTTCGGAGATACGCAGTATTTT	CASSFGDTQYF
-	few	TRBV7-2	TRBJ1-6	TGTGCCAGCAGCGGTCAAGGGGATAATTCACCCCTCCACTTT	CASSGQGDNSPLHF
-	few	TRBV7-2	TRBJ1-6	TGTGCCAGCAGCAATCAGGGACACGCCAATTCACCCCTCCACTTT	CASSNQGHANSPLHF
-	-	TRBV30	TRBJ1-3	TGTGCCTCCTCTAAGGACAGCTCTGGAAACACCATATATTTT	CASSKDSSGNTIYF
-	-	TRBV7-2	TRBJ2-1	TGTGCCAGCAGCTCCCAACCCTACAATGAGCAGTTCTTC	CASSSQPYNEQFF
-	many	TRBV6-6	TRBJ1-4	TGTGCCAGCAGTTACTTACAGGGATCTAATGAAAAACTGTTTTTT	CASSYLQGSNEKLFF
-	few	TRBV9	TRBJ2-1	TGTGCCAGCAGCGTAGGGTCTTACGGGACTTACAATGAGCAGTTCTTC	CASSVGSYGTYNEQFF
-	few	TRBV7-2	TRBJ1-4	TGTGCCAGCAGCCGTACGGGGGGTTGGGATGAAAAACTGTTTTTT	CASSRTGGWDEKLFF
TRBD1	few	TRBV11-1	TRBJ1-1	TGTGCCACCCGGGACAGATCGAACACTGAAGCTTTCTTT	CATRDRSNTEAFF
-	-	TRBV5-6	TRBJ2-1	TGTGCCAGCAGCTTGTTTCGGCCCGATATCAATCTTGAGCAGTTCTTC	CASSLFRPDINLEQFF
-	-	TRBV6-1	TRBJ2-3	TGTGCCAGCAGTGAAGTGAAGGTAGTGGCAGATACGCAGTATTTT	CASSEVKVVADTQYF
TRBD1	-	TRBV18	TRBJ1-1	TGTGCCAGCTCACCACCGGGACAGTTCTCTGAAGCTTTCTTT	CASSPPGQFSEAFF
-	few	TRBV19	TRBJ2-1	TGTGCCAGTAGTCCCCGGGACTCTTTAAATGAGCAGTTCTTC	CASSPRDSLNEQFF
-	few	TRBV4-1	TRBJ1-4	TGCGCCAGCAAGAGTCGCGGGACTAATGAAAAACTGTTTTTT	CASKSRGTNEKLFF
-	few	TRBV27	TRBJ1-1	TGTGCCAGCAGTTTATCCAACAGGGAGAACACTGAAGCTTTCTTT	CASSLSNRENTEAFF
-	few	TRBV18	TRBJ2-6	TGTGCCAGCTCACCTTCCGGACGGAACTCTGGGGCCAACGTCCTGACTTTC	CASSPSGRNSGANVLTF
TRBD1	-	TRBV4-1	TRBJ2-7	TGCGCCAGCAGCCAGACCGGGACAGGGCTTCGCGAGCAGTACTTC	CASSQTGTGLREQYF
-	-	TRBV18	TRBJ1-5	TGTGCCAGCTCACGAGATTATAGCAATCAGCCCCAGCATTTT	CASSRDYSNQPQHF